The sequence of this TCR beta chain was determined in a study of T cell responses to AZD1222 COVID-19 vaccine. Study overall: Some second doses came at about 4 weeks and others at about 12 weeks; these were pooled.

General study results and limits: Spike-specific TCR depth and breadth grew after two AZD1222 doses.

Comments on this clone: Its specificity is not known.

Sequencing used immunoSEQ multiplex PCR; TCRdb keeps in-frame clones, though not all of them. Of 40,000 to 45,000 clones detected, about 78% appear once; the ten largest clones hold less than 5%. This CDR3 has 12 residues. Trimming shortened V by 7 bases and J by 8 bases, and 12 bases separated the two germline ends. The chain recombines TRBV12-3 or TRBV12-4 with TRBJ2-4; no definite D call. The receptor was isolated from an adult in good health. The sample in question was peripheral blood, obtained on day 0 of AZD1222 vaccination. This CDR3 reads CASTTPPDIQYF. CDR3 sequence (DNA): TGTGCCAGCACCACTCCCCCGGACATTCAGTACTTC.